A single sample gave rise to the 23 T cell receptor beta chains below, sequenced in a study of shared T cell receptors in the human thymus. TCRdb's copy holds only in-frame clones and misses some; the assay was immunoSEQ multiplex PCR. Here the sample spans just under 550,000 clones, around three quarters being singletons. These data were also filed under a second study, of human thymus T cells.

Sequenced: thymocytes. These receptors originate from a boy younger than two with a congenital heart defect.

The CDR3, as DNA: TGTGCCAGCAGCTTAGAAGATAATGGCAGAACCTACTATGGCTACACCTTC. Translation gives CASSLEDNGRTYYGYTF. This chain uses TRBV7-9 with TRBJ1-2; D remains ambiguous. Germline CDR1 reads SEHNR; CDR2 reads FQNEAQ (reference sequence). V shed 1 base and J shed 3 bases, with 18 bases lying between them. The CDR3 extends over 17 amino acids.

The chain links TRBV11-3 to TRBJ2-7; D call uncertain. The germline gives CDR1 SGHNT, CDR2 YENEEA. CDR3 length equals 13 residues. V lost 3 bases and J lost 0, with 6 bases in between. This CDR3 is CASSFRHSYEQYF. The CDR3, as DNA: TGTGCCAGCAGCTTCCGACACTCCTACGAGCAGTACTTC.

V is TRBV10-3 and J is TRBJ2-7, with TRBD2 as a possible D gene (6 bases). Germline V lookup: CDR1 ENHRY, CDR2 SYGVKD. The V end lost 0 bases, the J end lost 9 bases, and 12 bases lay between the germline ends. The CDR3 spans 13 residues. Written as DNA, the CDR3 is TGTGCCATCAGTGAGTCGGGCGGGGTGCGGCAGTACTTC. Protein: CAISESGGVRQYF.

The sample holds one count of this clone. The chain uses TRBV27 and TRBJ2-2; possible D gene TRBD2, 5 bases. CDR1 is MNHEY, CDR2 SMNVEV, per germline (reference sequence). The V end lost 5 bases, the J end lost 4 bases, and 8 bases lay between the germline ends. The CDR3 length is 13 residues. CDR3 in amino acids: CASSQRSTGELFF. The DNA of the CDR3 is TGTGCCAGCAGTCAGCGGAGCACCGGGGAGCTGTTTTTT.

The rearrangement links TRBV28 to TRBJ2-3; 11 positions agree with TRBD1. This CDR3 is 16 amino acids long. The V gene's germline CDR1 is MDHEN and CDR2 SYDVKM. Germline trimming cut 7 bases from V and 3 bases from J; bases unmatched to any gene: 9. The CDR3 nucleotides are TGTGCCAGCACCCAAGGGGGACAGGGGGGTACAGATACGCAGTATTTT. The encoded protein is CASTQGGQGGTDTQYF. Complete variable domain (other parts from reference TRBV28 and TRBJ2-3): DVKVTQSSRYLVKRTGEKVFLECVQDMDHENMFWYRQDPGLGLRLIYFSYDVKMKEKGDIPEGYSVSREKKERFSLILESASTNQTSMYLCASTQGGQGGTDTQYFGPGTRLTVL.

The genes are TRBV14 and TRBJ1-2; D is possibly TRBD1 (5 bases). The CDR3 covers 13 residues. CDR1 and CDR2 from the germline V gene are SGHDN and FVKESK. V lost 1 base and J 8 bases, leaving 11 bases between the germline ends. The CDR3 loop is CASSQGGLGGYTF. The DNA for the CDR3 is TGTGCCAGCAGCCAAGGGGGACTCGGGGGCTACACCTTC.

Worth noting for this clone: Sequence at one end of the junction differs from germline and may be a read error. Other DNA sequences from this sample encode an identical CDR3 as well. The chain links TRBV28 to TRBJ1-5, with a weak D call TRBD1 (6 bases). The germline V gene has CDR1 MDHEN and CDR2 SYDVKM. The CDR3 contains 16 residues. The CDR3 protein is CASSISGQFSNQPQHF. The CDR3 region has the DNA TGCGCCAGCAGTATCAGCGGACAGTTCAGCAATCAGCCCCAGCATTTT.

V usage is TRBV6-5 and J usage is TRBJ2-1, with TRBD2 identical over 12 bases. This CDR3 has 15 amino acids. CDR1 and CDR2 (germline): MNHEY, SVGAGI. Germline trimming cut 6 bases from V and 8 bases from J; bases unmatched to any gene: 8. The CDR3 protein is CASRPPSGREDEQFF. The CDR3 DNA is TGTGCCAGCAGGCCTCCTAGCGGGAGGGAGGATGAGCAGTTCTTC.

V is TRBV4-2 and J is TRBJ2-1, with TRBD2 identical over 8 bases. The junction had 3 bases not matched to a gene; V was cut back by 3 bases and J by 2 bases. The CDR3 consists of 15 residues. Germline CDR1 and CDR2: LGHNA and YNFKEQ. CDR3 sequence (DNA): TGTGCCAGCAGCCAGCTAGCGGGTGCCTACAATGAGCAGTTCTTC. The encoded protein is CASSQLAGAYNEQFF.

The rearrangement links TRBV5-5 to TRBJ1-5; 9 nucleotides agree with TRBD1. The CDR3 covers 12 residues. Germline values: CDR1 SGHKS, CDR2 YYEKEE (reference sequence). V lost 4 bases and J lost 8; bases outside the gene matches: 1. The DNA for the CDR3 is TGTGCCAGCAGCGGGACAGGGAAGCCCCAGCATTTT. Translating gives CASSGTGKPQHF.

The sample holds a few counts of this clone. Sequence at one end of the junction differs from germline and may be a read error. This chain joins TRBV15 and TRBJ2-6, with D hard to call. This CDR3 is 17 amino acids long. Germline loops: CDR1 LNHNV, CDR2 YYDKDF (reference sequence). The CDR3 region is CATSKRQTFSGANVLTF. The CDR3 DNA reads TGTGCCACTAGCAAGCGCCAGACCTTCTCTGGGGCCAACGTCCTGACTTTC.

This clone was counted between two and nine times. V and J are TRBV10-1 and TRBJ2-7; a possible D gene is TRBD1 (6 bases). CDR1 is WNHNN and CDR2 is SYGVQD in the germline V gene (reference sequence). The CDR3 has 18 residues. V was shortened by 10 bases and J by 6 bases, with 34 bases between the two germline ends. The DNA of the CDR3 is TGCGCCATTTCCCACAGAGGAAGGGCAGGGGAGAAATGCGGCGAGCAGTACTTC. Its translation: CAISHRGRAGEKCGEQYF.

The chain has TRBV29-1 and TRBJ1-4; 8 bases match TRBD1. This CDR3 is built from 13 residues. V shed 5 bases, J shed 8 bases, and the junction held 7 bases outside the gene matches. Germline V gene data show CDR1 as SQVTM and CDR2 as ANQGSEA. CDR3 loop: CSVLTGGVEKLFF. DNA of the CDR3: TGCAGCGTTCTAACAGGGGGGGTCGAAAAACTGTTTTTT.

This sequence joins TRBV6-5 and TRBJ2-7; D possibly corresponds to TRBD1 (6 bases). Germline lookup yields CDR1 MNHEY and CDR2 SVGAGI. The CDR3 spans 16 residues. Trimming removed 2 bases from V and 2 bases from J, with 16 bases in between. The CDR3: CASSYPPGDDPYEQYF. In DNA form, the CDR3 reads TGTGCCAGCAGTTACCCCCCAGGGGACGACCCCTACGAGCAGTACTTC.

The rearrangement uses TRBV27 and TRBJ2-1, with D perhaps TRBD2 (6 bases). Germline assignment: CDR1 MNHEY and CDR2 SMNVEV (reference sequence). The ends were cut back, 10 bases at V and 8 bases at J, with 33 bases in the middle. There are 18 residues in the CDR3. CDR3 sequence reads: CATSFSLRAGYVLDEQFF. DNA for the CDR3: TGTGCCACCTCCTTCTCCCTCCGGGCGGGATACGTGTTAGATGAGCAGTTCTTC.

This clone was observed once. This chain connects TRBV28 to TRBJ2-3, with a tentative D call TRBD2 (6 bases). CDR3 size: 19 residues. Germline values: CDR1 MDHEN, CDR2 SYDVKM. Trimming removed 4 bases at V and 2 bases at J, with 25 bases between. In DNA form, the CDR3 reads TGTGCCAGCAGTTGGGGGGTCGTGGTACAGTGCCCGAACACAGATACGCAGTATTTT. This codes for CASSWGVVVQCPNTDTQYF.

The chain uses TRBV18 and TRBJ2-2; 11 nucleotides line up with TRBD2. CDR1 KGHSH and CDR2 LQKENI come from the germline V gene. The CDR3 length is 19 residues. Unmatched junction bases numbered 11, after V lost 1 base and J lost 4 bases. The CDR3 bases are TGTGCCAGCTCACCACTCTTCTTTAGCGGGAGGGCTCTCACCGGGGAGCTGTTTTTT. Protein sequence: CASSPLFFSGRALTGELFF.

Only a few counts were recorded for this clone. The chain uses TRBV5-4 and TRBJ2-2; 9 nucleotides align to TRBD1. Losses at the gene ends were 4 bases for V and 5 bases for J; bases not matched to a gene: 6. Germline V gives CDR1 SGHNT, CDR2 YYREEE (reference sequence). This CDR3 spans 15 amino acids. For the CDR3, the DNA is TGTGCCAGCAGCGCCGGACAGGGGTTTACCGGGGAGCTGTTTTTT. Translating gives CASSAGQGFTGELFF.

The chain links TRBV27 to TRBJ2-5; possible D gene TRBD1, 5 bases. The CDR3 extends over 15 amino acids. CDR1 and CDR2 from the germline V gene are MNHEY and SMNVEV (reference sequence). V shed 3 bases and J shed 2 bases, with 13 bases lying between them. CDR3 amino acids: CASSFRAGLQETQYF. The CDR3 region has the DNA TGTGCCAGCAGTTTTCGGGCAGGGCTACAAGAGACCCAGTACTTC.

The chain has TRBV7-9 and TRBJ1-5; D might be TRBD1 (6 bases). V dropped 5 bases and J dropped 0 bases, with 14 bases sitting between them. Germline values: CDR1 SEHNR, CDR2 FQNEAQ (reference sequence). The CDR3 contains 16 residues. DNA of the CDR3: TGTGCCAGCAGCCCGGATACAGGGTGTAGCAATCAGCCCCAGCATTTT. It specifies CASSPDTGCSNQPQHF.

The chain combines TRBV25-1 with TRBJ2-7; D is uncertain. Trimming pared 3 bases from V and 1 base from J, leaving 16 bases between. Germline lookup yields CDR1 MGHDK and CDR2 SYGVNS. The CDR3 length is 16 residues. This chain's CDR3 is CASSEARTRGSYEQYF. CDR3 DNA: TGTGCCAGCAGTGAGGCAAGAACGCGCGGTTCCTACGAGCAGTACTTC.

This chain links TRBV2 with TRBJ2-1; D ambiguous. Germline assignment: CDR1 SNHLY and CDR2 FYNNEI. Trimming stripped 7 bases from V and 5 bases from J, with 15 bases between. CDR3 size: 14 residues. CDR3 residues: CASNLAAPHNEQFF. The CDR3 DNA reads TGTGCCAGCAACCTCGCCGCGCCCCACAATGAGCAGTTCTTC.

The rearrangement uses TRBV15 and TRBJ2-7, with 10 bases that match TRBD2. Losses at the gene ends were 0 bases for V and 5 bases for J; bases not matched to a gene: 7. Germline CDR1 LNHNV, CDR2 YYDKDF (reference sequence). The CDR3 extends over 16 amino acids. The CDR3, as DNA: TGTGCCACCAGCAGAGATTTGTCTAGCGGGAGCCACGAGCAGTACTTC. Translated: CATSRDLSSGSHEQYF.